This TCR beta chain came from a study of blood T cell repertoires in COVID-19. The wider study: Sources were T cells, B-cell-depleted T cells, or PBMCs; the material itself was cDNA or gDNA.

This CDR3 contains 13 residues. Trimming pared 2 bases from V and 4 bases from J, leaving 8 bases between. Per germline, CDR1 MNHNS and CDR2 SASEGT. As processed by the authors: Scientists estimated how many nucleated cells there were by amplifying reference gene primers. Measured with immunoSEQ multiplex PCR; TCRdb has only the in-frame clones, and not every one. The DNA was the basis for D and trimming; V, J and clone size are from that table. The repertoire has some 200,000 clones, 86% of them found once; the top ten carry roughly 4.5%. This sequence joins TRBV6-1 and TRBJ1-2; D uncertain. The origin of this receptor is a man in his fifties or sixties with acute or convalescent COVID-19. Sample: peripheral blood. The CDR3 reads CASSEQAAYGYTF. The CDR3 nucleotides read TGTGCCAGCAGTGAACAGGCAGCCTATGGCTACACCTTC.